Shown below are 28 T cell receptor beta chains from a single sample sequenced in a study of cytomegalovirus exposure and HLA in healthy donors. PCR was performed using 60 Vbeta and 13 Jbeta primers. Measured with immunoSEQ multiplex PCR; TCRdb has only the in-frame clones, and not every one. The sample shows about 150,000 clones, about 70% of them seen only once. Specimen: PBMCs. These receptors all stem from a middle-aged woman in good health and CMV-seronegative.

The chain recombines TRBV27 with TRBJ2-5, with a tentative D call TRBD2 (5 bases). Gene TRBJ2-7 matches the end of the DNA better, so the J call may be wrong. Germline V CDR1 and CDR2: MNHEY, SMNVEV (reference sequence). The CDR3 runs to 16 residues. CDR3 amino acids: CASTPSEGAVAYEQYF. CDR3 DNA sequence: TGTGCCAGCACCCCAAGCGAGGGAGCGGTCGCCTACGAGCAGTACTTC.

The chain combines TRBV11-2 with TRBJ1-1; unclear D gene. This CDR3 comprises 14 residues. V was pared by 5 bases and J by 1 base, with 11 bases between. Germline-derived CDR1 and CDR2 are SGHAT and FQNNGV. As DNA, the CDR3 is TGTGCCAGCAGCGCTATTCGGGGGAACACTGAAGCTTTCTTT. This gives the protein CASSAIRGNTEAFF.

In this sample, this clone turned up a few times. The rearrangement joins TRBV5-1 to TRBJ1-1; 8 nucleotides match TRBD1. Looked up from germline, CDR1 is SGHRS and CDR2 is YFSETQ. Unmatched junction bases numbered 6, after V lost 3 bases and J lost 5 bases. The length of the CDR3 is 14 residues. Here the CDR3 reads CASSSTGDSTEAFF. In DNA, the CDR3 is TGCGCCAGCAGCTCGACAGGGGATTCTACTGAAGCTTTCTTT.

This clone has at least ten counts. The chain couples TRBV5-1 to TRBJ2-3; TRBD1 is a possible D gene (6 bases). CDR1 and CDR2 from the germline V gene are SGHRS and YFSETQ. The CDR3 has 13 residues. Trimming removed 4 bases from V and 6 bases from J, with 12 bases in between. The CDR3 region has the DNA TGCGCCAGCAGCGCAGGGGACACGGATACGCAGTATTTT. Residues: CASSAGDTDTQYF. Using reference TRBV5-1 and TRBJ2-3 for the parts outside the CDR3, the full variable domain is KAGVTQTPRYLIKTRGQQVTLSCSPISGHRSVSWYQQTPGQGLQFLFEYFSETQRNKGNFPGRFSGRQFSNSRSEMNVSTLELGDSALYLCASSAGDTDTQYFGPGTRLTVL.

The chain combines TRBV27 with TRBJ1-2, with 7 nucleotides matching TRBD1. The J segment lost 2 bases and the V segment lost 2 bases, leaving 2 bases of the junction unmatched. CDR1 and CDR2 (germline): MNHEY, SMNVEV (reference sequence). The length of the CDR3 is 14 residues. The CDR3, as DNA: TGTGCCAGCAGTTTAACAGGGGCCAACTATGGCTACACCTTC. Amino acids: CASSLTGANYGYTF.

V is TRBV5-5 and J is TRBJ1-2, with D possibly matching TRBD1 (5 bases). V was trimmed by 3 bases and J by 4 bases, leaving 16 bases between them. Germline V CDR1 and CDR2: SGHKS, YYEKEE (reference sequence). The CDR3 has 15 amino acids. The CDR3 sequence: CASSWSGETPYGYTF. CDR3 nucleotide sequence: TGTGCCAGCAGCTGGTCGGGGGAAACTCCCTATGGCTACACCTTC.

The rearrangement uses TRBV7-8 and TRBJ2-6, with D tentatively TRBD1 (6 bases). Germline lookup yields CDR1 SGHVS and CDR2 FQNEAQ. The CDR3 totals 17 residues. V shed 8 bases and J shed 0 bases, with 17 bases lying between them. CDR3 DNA sequence: TGTGCCAGCGGTCCGGGACATTCACCCTCTGGGGCCAACGTCCTGACTTTC. It specifies CASGPGHSPSGANVLTF.

This chain connects TRBV7-8 to TRBJ2-5; D gene unclear. The J call may be faulty, since TRBJ2-7 better matches the DNA end. This CDR3 is 14 amino acids long. Per germline, CDR1 SGHVS and CDR2 FQNEAQ. The chain's CDR3 is CASAPTSSSYEQYF. CDR3 DNA sequence: TGTGCCTCCGCTCCCACGTCTTCCTCCTACGAGCAGTACTTC.

V is TRBV7-8 and J is TRBJ2-5, with TRBD1 identical over 10 bases. There are 19 residues in the CDR3. J was trimmed by 4 bases and V by 6 bases; bases with no gene match: 20. Germline loops: CDR1 SGHVS, CDR2 FQNEAQ. The DNA for the CDR3 is TGTGCCAGCAGTCTCCACTTTACCCCCCCGACAGGGGGCCCAGAGACCCAGTACTTC. It translates to CASSLHFTPPTGGPETQYF. The whole variable domain, remainder taken from reference TRBV7-8 and TRBJ2-5, is GAGVSQSPRYKVAKRGQDVALRCDPISGHVSLFWYQQALGQGPEFLTYFQNEAQLDKSGLPSDRFFAERPEGSVSTLKIQRTQQEDSAVYLCASSLHFTPPTGGPETQYFGPGTRLLVL.

V is TRBV7-6 and J is TRBJ1-2; D not resolved. Germline assignment: CDR1 SGHVS and CDR2 FNYEAQ. V lost 5 bases and J lost 8, with 9 bases in between. The CDR3 covers 11 residues. CDR3 protein: CASSPGRGYTF. As DNA, the CDR3 is TGTGCCAGCAGCCCCGGTAGAGGCTACACCTTC.

The rearrangement uses TRBV4-1 and TRBJ2-3; TRBD2 matches 14 bases. Germline values: CDR1 MGHRA, CDR2 YSYEKL. V lost 4 bases, J lost 6 bases, and 6 bases stayed unmatched. This CDR3 has 16 residues. The CDR3 loop is CASSPGLAGVADTQYF. CDR3 DNA sequence: TGCGCCAGCAGCCCGGGACTAGCGGGGGTAGCGGATACGCAGTATTTT.

CDR3 in DNA: TGTGCCAGCTCACGCGGGACAGATACTGGAAACACCATATATTTT. Its translation is CASSRGTDTGNTIYF. The chain carries TRBV18 and TRBJ1-3; TRBD1 aligns across 7 bases. Trimming at V came to 4 bases and at J to 2 bases, leaving 5 bases not matched to a gene. The CDR3 has 15 residues. In germline, CDR1 is KGHSH, CDR2 LQKENI.

This clone was seen just once. The chain couples TRBV9 to TRBJ1-2; 8 bases align to TRBD1. With V trimmed by 3 bases and J by 5 bases, 3 bases remained unmatched. Germline CDR1 is SGDLS and CDR2 is YYNGEE. The CDR3 runs 13 residues. CDR3 bases: TGTGCCAGCAGCGGGACAGGGCCATATGGCTACACCTTC. This sequence encodes CASSGTGPYGYTF.

In its sample, this clone was seen once. This chain joins TRBV18 and TRBJ2-3; 7 bases map to TRBD1. This CDR3 contains 13 residues. V lost 5 bases, J lost 3 bases, and 2 bases stayed unmatched. Germline lookup yields CDR1 KGHSH and CDR2 LQKENI. The CDR3 bases are TGTGCCAGCTCAGGGGACAGAACAGATACGCAGTATTTT. Protein sequence: CASSGDRTDTQYF.

The genes are TRBV27 and TRBJ1-1, with D perhaps TRBD1 (5 bases). CDR1 is MNHEY, CDR2 SMNVEV, per germline (reference sequence). Trimming shortened V by 2 bases and J by 6 bases, and 16 bases separated the two germline ends. There are 15 residues in the CDR3. CDR3 sequence: CASSLGRAGGAEAFF. The CDR3 bases are TGTGCCAGCAGTTTAGGTAGGGCGGGGGGGGCTGAAGCTTTCTTT.

The CDR3 protein is CASGRRLADTQYF. The CDR3 DNA reads as TGTGCCAGCGGACGAAGACTAGCAGATACGCAGTATTTT. The chain combines TRBV7-8 with TRBJ2-3, with a weak D call TRBD2 (6 bases). CDR1 and CDR2 from the germline V gene are SGHVS and FQNEAQ. Trimming took off 8 bases at V and 4 bases at J, with 13 bases between the two ends. This CDR3 is built from 13 residues.

This clone was seen a single time. The chain joins TRBV19 to TRBJ2-3; possible D gene TRBD2, 5 bases. The CDR3 is 16 amino acids. With 6 bases removed from V and 2 bases from J, the gap between germline ends came to 18 bases. Per the germline V gene, CDR1 is LNHDA and CDR2 is SQIVND (reference sequence). CDR3 amino acids: CASSGTPRRLTDTQYF. For the CDR3, the DNA is TGTGCCAGTAGCGGTACCCCCAGGAGGCTCACAGATACGCAGTATTTT.

The chain employs TRBV30 and TRBJ2-7; possible D gene TRBD2, 6 bases. The CDR3 extends over 13 amino acids. In germline, CDR1 is GTSNPN, CDR2 SVGIG (reference sequence). V lost 5 bases, J lost 2 bases, and 13 bases lay in between. The CDR3 is CAWGGRGTYEQYF. In nucleotides, the CDR3 is TGTGCCTGGGGGGGTCGGGGGACCTACGAGCAGTACTTC. Full variable domain (remainder filled in from reference TRBV30 and TRBJ2-7): SQTIHQWPATLVQPVGSPLSLECTVEGTSNPNLYWYRQAAGRGLQLLFYSVGIGQISSEVPQNLSASRPQDRQFILSSKKLLLSDSGFYLCAWGGRGTYEQYFGPGTRLTVT.

In this sample, this clone turned up a few times. The J gene is TRBJ1-1, the V gene TRBV7-9; D gene uncertain. With 2 bases removed from V and 1 base from J, the gap between germline ends came to 8 bases. CDR1 SEHNR and CDR2 FQNEAQ come from the germline V gene (reference sequence). The CDR3 has 14 residues. The DNA for the CDR3 is TGTGCCAGCAGCTTATTGTCAGGGAACACTGAAGCTTTCTTT. Translation: CASSLLSGNTEAFF.

This clone was observed a few times. The chain combines TRBV29-1 with TRBJ1-2; perhaps TRBD1 as D (6 bases). V shed 0 bases and J shed 3 bases, with 20 bases lying between them. CDR1 SQVTM and CDR2 ANQGSEA come from the germline V gene. CDR3 length: 17 residues. The CDR3, as DNA: TGCAGCGTTGAAGATCGTAGGCAGGGGATTTTCGACTATGGCTACACCTTC. Its protein product is CSVEDRRQGIFDYGYTF.

The chain is built from TRBV5-1 and TRBJ2-7; D not certain. The V gene's germline CDR1 is SGHRS and CDR2 YFSETQ. The CDR3 sequence is 13 residues long. The V and J ends lost 4 bases and 0 bases respectively, with 8 bases between them. The CDR3 spells CASSGSNSYEQYF. The CDR3 DNA reads as TGCGCCAGCAGCGGTAGCAACTCCTACGAGCAGTACTTC.

The chain couples TRBV5-1 to TRBJ1-1; possibly TRBD1 for D (6 bases). This CDR3 is 14 amino acids long. Germline V gene sequence: CDR1 SGHRS, CDR2 YFSETQ. The V gene lost 4 bases and the J gene lost 1 base, with 11 bases spanning the gap. This chain's CDR3 is CASSPQTGNTEAFF. CDR3 coding DNA: TGCGCCAGCAGCCCACAGACAGGGAACACTGAAGCTTTCTTT.

This clone occurred once. The CDR3 reads CASSLGQARSGNTIYF. The DNA for the CDR3 is TGCGCCAGCAGCCTCGGACAGGCGCGCTCTGGAAACACCATATATTTT. The rearrangement uses TRBV4-1 and TRBJ1-3, with 7 bases lining up with TRBD1. Germline CDR1 and CDR2: MGHRA and YSYEKL. V trimming: 4 bases; J trimming: 0 bases; junction bases outside the gene matches: 6. This CDR3 has 16 amino acids.

The rearrangement uses TRBV2 and TRBJ1-1; the D gene is possibly TRBD1 (6 bases). Trimming removed 6 bases from V and 1 base from J, with 12 bases in between. The germline V gene has CDR1 SNHLY and CDR2 FYNNEI. This CDR3 spans 14 amino acids. The CDR3 nucleotides read TGTGCCAGCAGGGACAGCACCCGGAACACTGAAGCTTTCTTT. Translated, it gives CASRDSTRNTEAFF.

This clone was counted once. CDR3 residues: CASSLSPGGHTQYF. The DNA of the CDR3 is TGTGCCAGCAGTTTATCCCCGGGGGGCCATACGCAGTATTTT. The chain recombines TRBV28 with TRBJ2-3, with D maybe TRBD2 (7 bases). Looked up from germline, CDR1 is MDHEN and CDR2 is SYDVKM. This CDR3 has 14 residues. V was clipped by 1 base and J by 7 bases, with 12 bases between them.

The chain has TRBV11-3 and TRBJ2-3; D unclear. The V end lost 5 bases, the J end lost 3 bases, and 6 bases lay between the germline ends. The germline gives CDR1 SGHNT, CDR2 YENEEA. The CDR3 is made up of 12 amino acids. The CDR3 DNA follows: TGTGCCAGCAGCCCCGGGACAGATACGCAGTATTTT. Its translation: CASSPGTDTQYF.

The rearrangement joins TRBV18 to TRBJ2-7; no clear D gene. V was cut by 1 base and J by 5 bases, with 3 bases left in between. The CDR3 consists of 11 residues. The germline V gene has CDR1 KGHSH and CDR2 LQKENI. Here the CDR3 DNA reads TGTGCCAGCTCACCACGTAACGAGCAGTACTTC. It codes for CASSPRNEQYF.

The rearrangement links TRBV5-1 to TRBJ2-7; weak D call: TRBD1 (5 bases). In germline, CDR1 is SGHRS, CDR2 YFSETQ. Deletions cut 3 bases from V and 7 bases from J, with 14 bases between. The CDR3 covers 13 residues. CDR3 DNA: TGCGCCAGCAGCTCTTCGGACACATGGGAGCAGTACTTC. Protein sequence: CASSSSDTWEQYF.